The T cell receptor (beta chain) under discussion was sequenced for a study of cytomegalovirus exposure and HLA in healthy donors. For this clone: Antigen: not known.

PCR used 60 Vbeta primers and 13 Jbeta primers. TCRdb keeps only in-frame clones here, not all; method: immunoSEQ multiplex PCR. The sample lists 150,000 to 200,000 clones, approximately 78% occurring once. Healthy individuals who donated bone marrow served as the donors. Whole-study results and caveats: Previously analyzed data showed that most TCR beta V segments were productive at a frequency of about 87% or about 30%.

Sequenced: PBMCs. The clonotype originates from a woman aged 18-30 years in good health and CMV-seronegative.

The CDR3 region has the DNA TGTGCCAGTAGCGGAGGGGAGACCCAGTACTTC. This codes for CASSGGETQYF. The J gene is TRBJ2-5, the V gene TRBV19, with D perhaps TRBD2 (6 bases). This CDR3 has 11 amino acids. The V and J ends lost 6 bases and 5 bases respectively, with 7 bases between them. From germline, CDR1 is LNHDA and CDR2 SQIVND (reference sequence).